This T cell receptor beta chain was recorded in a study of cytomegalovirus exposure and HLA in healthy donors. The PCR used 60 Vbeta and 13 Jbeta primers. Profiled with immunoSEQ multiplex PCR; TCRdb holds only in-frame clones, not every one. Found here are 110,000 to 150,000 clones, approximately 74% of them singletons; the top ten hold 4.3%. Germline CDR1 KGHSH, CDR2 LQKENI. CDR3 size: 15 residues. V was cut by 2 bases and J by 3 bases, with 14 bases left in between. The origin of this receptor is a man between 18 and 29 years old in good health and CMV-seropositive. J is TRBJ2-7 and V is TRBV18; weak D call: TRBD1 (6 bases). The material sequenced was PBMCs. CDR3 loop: CASSPIKGGDYEQYF. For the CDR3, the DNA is TGTGCCAGCTCACCAATAAAAGGGGGTGACTACGAGCAGTACTTC. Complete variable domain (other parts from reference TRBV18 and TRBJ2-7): NAGVMQNPRHLVRRRGQEARLRCSPMKGHSHVYWYRQLPEEGLKFMVYLQKENIIDESGMPKERFSAEFPKEGPSILRIQQVVRGDSAAYFCASSPIKGGDYEQYFGPGTRLTVT.